The 13 T cell receptor beta chains below all came from one sample that was sequenced in a study of shared clonotypes between healthy human individuals. The naive CD8 fraction comprised CD45RO-negative cells positively selected for CCR7 and excluded terminally differentiated effector memory CD45RA+ cells. Method: immunoSEQ multiplex PCR; TCRdb's copy keeps in-frame clones and lacks some. The data contain about 2.1 million clones, 93% of them seen just once; the ten biggest clones take up over 1.5%. Sequenced material: naive CD8+ T cells from PBMCs. The receptors originated from a man aged 18 to 29 in good health. Some clones in this sample may be carry-over from other donors' samples.

The chain carries TRBV29-1 and TRBJ1-2; maybe TRBD1 (6 bases). The germline gives CDR1 SQVTM, CDR2 ANQGSEA. V was pared by 4 bases and J by 1 base, with 22 bases between. This CDR3 has 17 residues. For the CDR3, the DNA is TGCAGCGTTGTGTCGGACAGTGGCCACCGGGATAACTATGGCTACACCTTC. Its protein is CSVVSDSGHRDNYGYTF.

This chain joins TRBV27 and TRBJ1-1; D is ambiguous. Trimming removed 5 bases at V and 4 bases at J, with 14 bases between. CDR1 and CDR2 from the germline V gene are MNHEY and SMNVEV (reference sequence). The length of the CDR3 is 14 residues. CDR3 sequence reads: CASSPLGLATEAFF. DNA for the CDR3: TGTGCCAGCAGTCCCCTAGGCCTTGCCACTGAAGCTTTCTTT.

The chain combines TRBV6-5 with TRBJ2-5; 9 positions match TRBD1. Losses at the gene ends were 2 bases for V and 5 bases for J; bases not matched to a gene: 9. CDR3 length equals 16 residues. Germline V gene data show CDR1 as MNHEY and CDR2 as SVGAGI. CDR3 loop: CASSYAKTGGGETQYF. Here the CDR3 DNA reads TGTGCCAGCAGTTACGCGAAGACAGGGGGAGGCGAGACCCAGTACTTC.

This rearrangement joins TRBV7-8 to TRBJ2-7; TRBD2 is a possible D gene (6 bases). Germline lookup yields CDR1 SGHVS and CDR2 FQNEAQ. V lost 5 bases and J lost 0, with 14 bases in between. This CDR3 is 15 amino acids long. CDR3 region: CASSPRDSSSYEQYF. As DNA, the CDR3 is TGTGCCAGCAGCCCACGGGACTCTAGCTCCTACGAGCAGTACTTC.

J is TRBJ2-1 and V is TRBV11-2; weak D call: TRBD1 (6 bases). The V gene's germline CDR1 is SGHAT and CDR2 FQNNGV. V shed 1 base and J shed 3 bases, with 16 bases lying between them. The CDR3 extends over 17 amino acids. CDR3 protein: CASSLGAQGDGYNEQFF. CDR3 nucleotides: TGTGCCAGCAGCTTAGGTGCACAGGGAGATGGCTACAATGAGCAGTTCTTC.

In the case of this clone: Other DNA sequences of this sample code for an identical CDR3. The rearrangement links TRBV28 to TRBJ2-2; 10 nucleotides line up with TRBD1. Germline lookup yields CDR1 MDHEN and CDR2 SYDVKM. V shed 4 bases and J 5 bases; nucleotides not matched to a gene: 1. The CDR3 has 14 amino acids. The CDR3 reads CASSWTGGTGELFF. CDR3 in DNA: TGTGCCAGCAGTTGGACAGGGGGAACCGGGGAGCTGTTTTTT.

As concerns this clone: Distinct nucleotide sequences in the sample also encode this CDR3. CDR3 DNA: TGTGCCAGCAGCTTCTCGGGGGGCGAGCAGTACTTC. It yields the protein CASSFSGGEQYF. This rearrangement joins TRBV7-9 to TRBJ2-7, with 7 bases lining up with TRBD2. This CDR3 is 12 amino acids long. Germline values: CDR1 SEHNR, CDR2 FQNEAQ (reference sequence). The V and J ends lost 3 bases and 6 bases, in that order; junction bases with no gene match: 2. The entire variable domain, with the rest obtained from reference TRBV7-9 and TRBJ2-7, is as follows: DTGVSQNPRHKITKRGQNVTFRCDPISEHNRLYWYRQTLGQGPEFLTYFQNEAQLEKSRLLSDRFSAERPKGSFSTLEIQRTEQGDSAMYLCASSFSGGEQYFGPGTRLTVT.

The genes are TRBV27 and TRBJ2-7; D is perhaps TRBD2 (5 bases). In germline, CDR1 is MNHEY, CDR2 SMNVEV (reference sequence). The CDR3 consists of 16 residues. V dropped 5 bases and J dropped 4 bases, with 21 bases sitting between them. The CDR3 bases are TGTGCCAGCAGTGACCTAAGCGGTAGACTTTTTTACGAGCAGTACTTC. It codes for CASSDLSGRLFYEQYF.

The chain links TRBV2 to TRBJ2-1; no definite D call. The CDR3 contains 13 residues. Germline values: CDR1 SNHLY, CDR2 FYNNEI. The ends were cut back, 7 bases at V and 8 bases at J, with 15 bases in the middle. CDR3 residues: CASTLYGRDEQFF. As DNA, the CDR3 is TGTGCCAGCACGCTATATGGACGTGATGAGCAGTTCTTC.

This chain joins TRBV30 and TRBJ2-5; 9 positions agree with TRBD1. J was trimmed by 6 bases and V by 4 bases; bases with no gene match: 9. This CDR3 is built from 14 residues. Germline values: CDR1 GTSNPN, CDR2 SVGIG (reference sequence). This CDR3 is CAWNYGTGSKTQYF. The CDR3 coding sequence is TGTGCCTGGAATTACGGGACAGGGAGTAAGACCCAGTACTTC.

The V gene is TRBV19, the J gene TRBJ1-1; D not certain. Germline CDR1 reads LNHDA; CDR2 reads SQIVND (reference sequence). This CDR3 is 12 amino acids long. Trimming pared 7 bases from V and 5 bases from J, leaving 11 bases between. DNA of the CDR3: TGTGCCAGTAAAGGCTTATGGACTGAAGCTTTCTTT. As protein: CASKGLWTEAFF.

The V gene is TRBV7-9, the J gene TRBJ2-7, with 9 bases fitting TRBD2. This CDR3 has 15 residues. Looked up from germline, CDR1 is SEHNR and CDR2 is FQNEAQ (reference sequence). V trimming: 5 bases; J trimming: 4 bases; junction bases outside the gene matches: 9. The CDR3 DNA sequence: TGTGCCAGCAGCCCCAAAAGCGGGAGGAGGTACGAGCAGTACTTC. Amino acid sequence: CASSPKSGRRYEQYF.

This clone has a single count. The rearrangement links TRBV15 to TRBJ2-7; a possible D gene is TRBD2 (6 bases). The CDR3 sequence is 19 residues long. Germline V gives CDR1 LNHNV, CDR2 YYDKDF (reference sequence). The V gene lost 0 bases and the J gene lost 5 bases, with 26 bases spanning the gap. CDR3: CATSRETPVSGTRFHEQYF. The DNA for the CDR3 is TGTGCCACCAGCAGAGAGACCCCGGTATCCGGGACTCGATTCCACGAGCAGTACTTC.